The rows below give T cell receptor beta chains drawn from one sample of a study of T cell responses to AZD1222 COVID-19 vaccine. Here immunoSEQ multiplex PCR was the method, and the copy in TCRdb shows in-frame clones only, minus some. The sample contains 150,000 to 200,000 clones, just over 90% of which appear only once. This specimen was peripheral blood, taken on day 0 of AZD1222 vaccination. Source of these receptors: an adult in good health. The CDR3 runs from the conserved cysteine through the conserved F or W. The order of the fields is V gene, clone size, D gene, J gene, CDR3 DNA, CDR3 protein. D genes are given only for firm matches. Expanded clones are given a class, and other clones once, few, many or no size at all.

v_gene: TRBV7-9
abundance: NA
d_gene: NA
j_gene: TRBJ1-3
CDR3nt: TGTGCCAGCAGCTCACCTGAAGGTCGAGGGAGCTCTGGAAACACCATATATTTT
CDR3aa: CASSSPEGRGSSGNTIYF

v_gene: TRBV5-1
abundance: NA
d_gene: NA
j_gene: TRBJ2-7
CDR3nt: TGCGCCAGCAGCTTGGGAGCGCAGGGTCCCTACGAGCAGTACTTC
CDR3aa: CASSLGAQGPYEQYF

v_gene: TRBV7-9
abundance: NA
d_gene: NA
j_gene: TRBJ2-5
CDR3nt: TGTGCCAGCAGCTTAGGCACAGGACGCGAAGAGACCCAGTACTTC
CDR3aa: CASSLGTGREETQYF

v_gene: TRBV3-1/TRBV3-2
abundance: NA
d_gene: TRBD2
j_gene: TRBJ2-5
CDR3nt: TGTGCCAGCAGCCCCCTTCGGGGGCGGGGGGGTCAAGAGACCCAGTACTTC
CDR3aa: CASSPLRGRGGQETQYF

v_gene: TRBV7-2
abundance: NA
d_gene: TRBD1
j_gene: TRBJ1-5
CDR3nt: TGTGCCAGCAGCTCCGGGACAGGGTTCAATCAGCCCCAGCATTTT
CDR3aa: CASSSGTGFNQPQHF

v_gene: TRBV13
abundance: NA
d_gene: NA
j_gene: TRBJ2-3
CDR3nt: TGTGCCAGCCAACGCCGGTACACAGATACGCAGTATTTT
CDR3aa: CASQRRYTDTQYF

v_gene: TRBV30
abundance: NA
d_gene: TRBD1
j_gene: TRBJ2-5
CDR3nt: TGTGCCTGGAGTCCACAGGGGGCTCGAGAGACCCAGTACTTC
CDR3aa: CAWSPQGARETQYF

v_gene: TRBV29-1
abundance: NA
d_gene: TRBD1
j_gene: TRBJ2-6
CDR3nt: TGCAGCGTTTCTGGGACAGGGATGGCCAACGTCCTGACTTTC
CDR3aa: CSVSGTGMANVLTF

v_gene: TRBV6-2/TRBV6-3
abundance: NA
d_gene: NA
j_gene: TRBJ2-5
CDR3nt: TGTGCCAGCAGTACTCAGAAGACCCAGTACTTC
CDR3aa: CASSTQKTQYF

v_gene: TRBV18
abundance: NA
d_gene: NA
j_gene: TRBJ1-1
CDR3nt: TGTGCCAGCTCCCCGGAGATCGGGGGAACGATCGCTGAAGCTTTCTTT
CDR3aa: CASSPEIGGTIAEAFF

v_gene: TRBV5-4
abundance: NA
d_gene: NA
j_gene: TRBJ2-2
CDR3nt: TGTGCCAGCAGCTCCGACGGTCGATGGGCCACCGGGGAGCTGTTTTTT
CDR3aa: CASSSDGRWATGELFF

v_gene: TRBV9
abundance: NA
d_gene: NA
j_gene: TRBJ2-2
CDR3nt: TGTGCCAGCAGTCACCGGGACGCGGGCCCCGGGGAGCTGTTTTTT
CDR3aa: CASSHRDAGPGELFF

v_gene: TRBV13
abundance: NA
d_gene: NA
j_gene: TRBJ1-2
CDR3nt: TGTGCCAGCAGCGGGTCTAACTATGGCTACACCTTC
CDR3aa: CASSGSNYGYTF

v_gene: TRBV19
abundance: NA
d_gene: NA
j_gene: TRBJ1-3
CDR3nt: TGTGCCAGTAGTATGCGGCAGTCTGTAAACACCATATATTTT
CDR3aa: CASSMRQSVNTIYF

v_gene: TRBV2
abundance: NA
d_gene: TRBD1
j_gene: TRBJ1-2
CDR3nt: TGTGCCAGCAGTGATCGTCAGGGGGACTATGGCTACACCTTC
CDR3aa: CASSDRQGDYGYTF

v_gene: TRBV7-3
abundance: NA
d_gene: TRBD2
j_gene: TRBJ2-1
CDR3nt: TGTGCCAGCAGCCCGCGGACTAGCGGGGCCGGCTACAATGAGCAGTTCTTC
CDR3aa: CASSPRTSGAGYNEQFF

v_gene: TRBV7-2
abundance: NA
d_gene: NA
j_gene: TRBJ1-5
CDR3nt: TGTGCCAGCAGCTTAGTACACAATCAGCCCCAGCATTTT
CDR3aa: CASSLVHNQPQHF

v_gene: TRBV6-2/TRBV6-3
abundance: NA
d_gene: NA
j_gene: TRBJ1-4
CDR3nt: TGTGCCAGCAGTCGATCGGGGTACGATGAAAAACTGTTTTTT
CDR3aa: CASSRSGYDEKLFF

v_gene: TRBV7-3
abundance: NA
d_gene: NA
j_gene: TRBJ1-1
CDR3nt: TGTGCCAGCAGTCTTTATGGGGGTATGAACACTGAAGCTTTCTTT
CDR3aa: CASSLYGGMNTEAFF

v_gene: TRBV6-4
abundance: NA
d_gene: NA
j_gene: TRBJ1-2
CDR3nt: TGTGCCAGCACCCGGAGGGGGGTGGGCGGCTACACCTTC
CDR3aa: CASTRRGVGGYTF

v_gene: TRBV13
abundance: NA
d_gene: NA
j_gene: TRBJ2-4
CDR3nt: TGTGCCAGCAGCTCAAGGGGGGGCGCGGCCAAAAACATTCAGTACTTC
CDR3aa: CASSSRGGAAKNIQYF

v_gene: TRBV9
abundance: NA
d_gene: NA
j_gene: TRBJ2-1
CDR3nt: TGTGCCAGCAGCGTAGCTACCCGACGGGATACTAATGAGCAGTTCTTC
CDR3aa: CASSVATRRDTNEQFF

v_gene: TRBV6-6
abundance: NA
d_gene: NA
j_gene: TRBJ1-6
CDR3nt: TGTGCCAGCAGTTTGGGTGTATGGCAGTACTTT
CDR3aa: CASSLGVWQYF

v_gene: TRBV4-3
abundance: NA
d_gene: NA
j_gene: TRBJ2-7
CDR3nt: TGCGCCAGCAGCCAAGAGGGCAGGGAGTCCTACGAGCAGTACTTC
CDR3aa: CASSQEGRESYEQYF

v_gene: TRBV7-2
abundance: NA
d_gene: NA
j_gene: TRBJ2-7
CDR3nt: TGTGCCAGCAGCTTAGCTCGGTCCTACGAGCAGTACTTC
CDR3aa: CASSLARSYEQYF

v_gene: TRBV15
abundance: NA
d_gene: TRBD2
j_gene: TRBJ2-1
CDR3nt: TGTGCCACCAGCTCTCTGATAGCGGGGGGCGGCAATGAGCAGTTCTTC
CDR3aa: CATSSLIAGGGNEQFF

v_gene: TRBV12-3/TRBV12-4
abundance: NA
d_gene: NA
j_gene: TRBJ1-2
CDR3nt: TGTGCCAGCAGTTTACCGGGGGAGGATGGCTACACCTTC
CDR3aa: CASSLPGEDGYTF

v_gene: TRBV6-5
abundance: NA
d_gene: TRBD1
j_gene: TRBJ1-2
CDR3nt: TGTGCCAGCAGTCGACAGGGGGCCAGCTATGGCTACACCTTC
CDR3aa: CASSRQGASYGYTF

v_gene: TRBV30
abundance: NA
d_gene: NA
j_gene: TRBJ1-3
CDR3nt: TGTGCCTGGAGTGTAAAGGGAAAGAGAAACACCATATATTTT
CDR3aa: CAWSVKGKRNTIYF

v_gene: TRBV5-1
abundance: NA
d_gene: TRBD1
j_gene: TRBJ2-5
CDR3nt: TGCGCCAGCAAGGAAGGGGGCTGGGAGACCCAGTACTTC
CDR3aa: CASKEGGWETQYF

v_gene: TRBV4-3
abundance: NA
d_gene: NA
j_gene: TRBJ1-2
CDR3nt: TGCGCCAGCAGCCCCGCGGGCGGGAATAACTATGGCTACACCTTC
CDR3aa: CASSPAGGNNYGYTF

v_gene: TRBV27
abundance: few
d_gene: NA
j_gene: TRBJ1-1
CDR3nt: TGTGCCAGCAGTTTATCGATTGCGAACACTGAAGCTTTCTTT
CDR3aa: CASSLSIANTEAFF

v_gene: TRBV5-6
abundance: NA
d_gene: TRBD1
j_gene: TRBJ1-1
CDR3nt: TGTGCCAGCAGCCGGGGACAGGGTTATAACACTGAAGCTTTCTTT
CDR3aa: CASSRGQGYNTEAFF

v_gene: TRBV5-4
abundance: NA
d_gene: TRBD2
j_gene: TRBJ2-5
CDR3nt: TGTGCCAGCAGCTCGGGACTAGCGGGGGGAGTGACCCAGTACTTC
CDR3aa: CASSSGLAGGVTQYF

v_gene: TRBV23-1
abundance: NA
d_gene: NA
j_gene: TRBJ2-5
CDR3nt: TGCGCCAGCAGTCAGTGGGGTCCCGAGGCCCAGTACTTC
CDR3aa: CASSQWGPEAQYF

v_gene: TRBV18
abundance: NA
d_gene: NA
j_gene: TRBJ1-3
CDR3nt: TGTGCCAGCTCCCAGCAGGGAAGTGGAAACACCATATATTTT
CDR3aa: CASSQQGSGNTIYF

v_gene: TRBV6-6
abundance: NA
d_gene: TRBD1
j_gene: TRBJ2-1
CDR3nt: TGTGCCAGCACGGGACAGTCCTACAATGAGCAGTTCTTC
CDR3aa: CASTGQSYNEQFF

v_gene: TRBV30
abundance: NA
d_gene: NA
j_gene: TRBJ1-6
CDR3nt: TGTGCCTGGAGGGAGGACAGATTCACCCTCCACTTT
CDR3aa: CAWREDRFTLHF

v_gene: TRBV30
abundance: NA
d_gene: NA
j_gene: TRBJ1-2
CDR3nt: TGTGCCGGTCGGGTTCGAGGGGCTAACTATGGCTACACCTTC
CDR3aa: CAGRVRGANYGYTF

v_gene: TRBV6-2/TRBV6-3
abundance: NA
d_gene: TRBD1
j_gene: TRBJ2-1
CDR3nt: TGTGCCAGCAGTTACCTGACAGGGAGCTTTGAGCAGTTCTTC
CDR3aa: CASSYLTGSFEQFF

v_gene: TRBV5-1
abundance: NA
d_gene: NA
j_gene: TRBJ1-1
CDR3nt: TGCGCCAGCGGTGGACCGCTGGGAGCTTTCTTT
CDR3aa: CASGGPLGAFF

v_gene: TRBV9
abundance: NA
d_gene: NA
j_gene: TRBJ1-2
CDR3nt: TGTGCCAGCAGCCTAGAAGGGTGGCCGAATAACTATGGCTACACCTTC
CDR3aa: CASSLEGWPNNYGYTF

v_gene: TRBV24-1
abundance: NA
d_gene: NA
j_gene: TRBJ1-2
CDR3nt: TGTGCCACCAGTGACCCTACCTATGGCTACACCTTC
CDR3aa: CATSDPTYGYTF

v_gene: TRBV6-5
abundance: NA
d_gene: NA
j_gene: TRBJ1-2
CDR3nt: TGTGCCAGCAGTTACTCGGACGGAACAAACTATGGCTACACCTTC
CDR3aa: CASSYSDGTNYGYTF

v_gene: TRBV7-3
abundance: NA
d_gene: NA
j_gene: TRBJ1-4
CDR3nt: TGTGCCAGTCCTGGGGCTTCGGAAAAACTGTTTTTT
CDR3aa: CASPGASEKLFF

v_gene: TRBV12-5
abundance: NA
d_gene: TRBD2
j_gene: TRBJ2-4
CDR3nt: TGTGCTAGTGGTTCCGGGGAGGGTGGGAACATTCAGTACTTC
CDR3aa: CASGSGEGGNIQYF

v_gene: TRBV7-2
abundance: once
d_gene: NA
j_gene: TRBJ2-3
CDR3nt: TGTGCCAGCAGCTTCGGGACCATCAACACAGATACGCAGTATTTT
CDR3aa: CASSFGTINTDTQYF

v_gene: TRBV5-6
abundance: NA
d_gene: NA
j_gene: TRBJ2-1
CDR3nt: TGTGCCAGCAGCCAACGGGTCCTCAATGAGCAGTTCTTC
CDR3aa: CASSQRVLNEQFF

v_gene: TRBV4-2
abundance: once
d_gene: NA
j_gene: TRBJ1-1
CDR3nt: TGTGCCAGCAGCGTAAAGGGTTCGACTGAAGCTTTCTTT
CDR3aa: CASSVKGSTEAFF

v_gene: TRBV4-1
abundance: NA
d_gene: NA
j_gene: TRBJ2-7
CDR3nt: TGCGCCAGCAGCCAAGGAGGGGCCGTCGAGCAGTACTTC
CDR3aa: CASSQGGAVEQYF

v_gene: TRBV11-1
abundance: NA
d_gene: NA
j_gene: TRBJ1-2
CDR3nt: TGTGCCAGCAGCTTGCCAGGGATTAACTATGGCTACACCTTC
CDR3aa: CASSLPGINYGYTF

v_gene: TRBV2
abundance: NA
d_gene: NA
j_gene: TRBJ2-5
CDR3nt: TGTGCCAGCATTAGACAGTTCCAAGAGACCCAGTACTTC
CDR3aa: CASIRQFQETQYF